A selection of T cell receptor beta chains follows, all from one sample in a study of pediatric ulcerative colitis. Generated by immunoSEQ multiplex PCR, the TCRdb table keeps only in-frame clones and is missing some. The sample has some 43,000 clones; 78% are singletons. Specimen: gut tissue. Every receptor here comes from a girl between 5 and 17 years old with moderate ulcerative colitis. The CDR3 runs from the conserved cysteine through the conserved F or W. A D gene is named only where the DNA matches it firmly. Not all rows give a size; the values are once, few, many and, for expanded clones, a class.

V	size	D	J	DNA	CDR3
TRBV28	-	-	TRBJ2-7	TGTGCCAGCAGTCTTCGGACCCCCTACGAGCAGTACTTC	CASSLRTPYEQYF
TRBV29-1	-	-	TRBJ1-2	TGCAGCGTTGGCAGCCTTAACTATGGCTACACCTTC	CSVGSLNYGYTF
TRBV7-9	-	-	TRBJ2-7	TGTGCCAGCAGCCCCGGGGGCTACGAGCAGTACTTC	CASSPGGYEQYF
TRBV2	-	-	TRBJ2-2	TGTGCCAGCGCTCGGGACACCGGGGAGCTGTTTTTT	CASARDTGELFF
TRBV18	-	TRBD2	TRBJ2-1	TGTGCCAGCTCACAAAACGCCGGGAGGGCCCATAATGAGCAGTTCTTC	CASSQNAGRAHNEQFF
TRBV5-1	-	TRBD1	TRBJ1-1	TGCGCCAGCAGCTTGGCAGGCGACAGGGTCACTGAAGCTTTCTTT	CASSLAGDRVTEAFF
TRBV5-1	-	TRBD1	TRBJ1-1	TGCGCCAGCAGCACGCCGGGACAGGGGGCTGAAGCTTTCTTT	CASSTPGQGAEAFF
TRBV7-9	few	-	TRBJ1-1	TGTGCCAGCAGCCCCTCCTCGGTGTTCTACACTGAAGCTTTCTTT	CASSPSSVFYTEAFF
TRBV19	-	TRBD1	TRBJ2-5	TGTGCCAGTACACCGGGACAGTGGAGAGGAGAGACCCAGTACTTC	CASTPGQWRGETQYF
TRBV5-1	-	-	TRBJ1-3	TGCGCCAGCAGCTTTGGAGGGGGGATCAACTCTGGAAACACCATATATTTT	CASSFGGGINSGNTIYF
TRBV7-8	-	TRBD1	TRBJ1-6	TGTGCCAGCAGCCAGAGGGACAGGGACTTTGGGTCACCCCTCCACTTT	CASSQRDRDFGSPLHF
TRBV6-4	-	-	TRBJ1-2	TGTGCCAGCAGTGACTCGAGGGGTGATACTATGGAAGGGGGCTACACCTTC	CASSDSRGDTMEGGYTF
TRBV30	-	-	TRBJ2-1	TGTGCCTGGAGCCCCTCGAACAGTCTCGGTGAGCAGTTCTTC	CAWSPSNSLGEQFF
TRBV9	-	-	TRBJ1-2	TGTGCCAGCAGCGCCATGGGAGTAAACTATGGCTACACCTTC	CASSAMGVNYGYTF
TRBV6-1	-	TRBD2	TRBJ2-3	TGTGCCAGTGAAGACGGGACTATTTACACAGATACGCAGTATTTT	CASEDGTIYTDTQYF
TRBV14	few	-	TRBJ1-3	TGTGCCAGCACCCGGGGAGGTAGAAACACCATATATTTT	CASTRGGRNTIYF
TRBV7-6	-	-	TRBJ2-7	TGTGCCAGCGGGGGGTCAGCCCTCTACGAGCAGTACTTC	CASGGSALYEQYF
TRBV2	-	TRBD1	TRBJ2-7	TGTGCCAGCAGTGAAACTTTGGACAGGATCCTTTACGAGCAGTACTTC	CASSETLDRILYEQYF
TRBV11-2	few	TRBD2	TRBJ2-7	TGTGCCAGCAGCTTAGCGGGAGGCGAGCAGTACTTC	CASSLAGGEQYF
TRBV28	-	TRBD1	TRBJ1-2	TGTGCCAGCGCGGGACAGAACTATGGCTACACCTTC	CASAGQNYGYTF
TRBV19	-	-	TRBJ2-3	TGTGCCAGTAGTATAGATCTCCGGGACCAGGGCGATACGCAGTATTTT	CASSIDLRDQGDTQYF
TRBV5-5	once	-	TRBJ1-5	TGTGCCAGCAGCTTTTTGGGCAGCAATCAGCCCCAGCATTTT	CASSFLGSNQPQHF
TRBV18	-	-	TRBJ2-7	TGTGCCAGCTCACCTTTCGACAGGAACTACGAGCAGTACTTC	CASSPFDRNYEQYF
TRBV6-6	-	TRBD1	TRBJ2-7	TGTGCCAGCAGTGTGACAGGGGTCAAGTCCTACGAGCAGTACTTC	CASSVTGVKSYEQYF
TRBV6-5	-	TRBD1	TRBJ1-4	TGTGCCAGCAGACCGGGGACAGGGGGGAAGGAAAAACTGTTTTTT	CASRPGTGGKEKLFF
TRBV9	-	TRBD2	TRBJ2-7	TGTGCCAGCAGCGTATCGGAGGGAGGGAGGTACGAGCAGTACTTC	CASSVSEGGRYEQYF
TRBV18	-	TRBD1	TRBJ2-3	TGTGCCAGCTCACCCCAAACAGGGGGCACAGATACGCAGTATTTT	CASSPQTGGTDTQYF
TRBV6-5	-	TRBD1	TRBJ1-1	TGTGCCAGCAGTTACGAAGGGACAGGGACTGAAGCTTTCTTT	CASSYEGTGTEAFF
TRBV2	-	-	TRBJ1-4	TGTGCCAGCAGCGTGAGGGGGAGGGATCACGAAAAACTGTTTTTT	CASSVRGRDHEKLFF
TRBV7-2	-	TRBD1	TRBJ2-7	TGTGCCAGCAGCGTGGGACAGGGGCCCTCCTACGAGCAGTACTTC	CASSVGQGPSYEQYF
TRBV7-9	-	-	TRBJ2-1	TGTGCCAGCAGCTCAAGGACGGACGAGCAGTTCTTC	CASSSRTDEQFF
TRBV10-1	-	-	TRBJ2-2	TGCGCCAGCAGTGAATGGAGGACCGGGGAGCTGTTTTTT	CASSEWRTGELFF
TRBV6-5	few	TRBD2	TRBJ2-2	TGTGCCAGCACTGGACTAGCAAACCCCGGGGAGCTGTTTTTT	CASTGLANPGELFF
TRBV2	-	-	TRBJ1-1	TGTGCCAGCAGGGTCCGGGGGTTACTGAACACTGAAGCTTTCTTT	CASRVRGLLNTEAFF
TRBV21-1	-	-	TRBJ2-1	TGTGCCAGCAGCATTAAATGCCGGGACTACCGGACCTACAATGAGCAGTTCTTC	CASSIKCRDYRTYNEQFF
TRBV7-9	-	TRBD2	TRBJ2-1	TGTGCCAGCAGCGCGGGACTAGCAGATGAGCAGTTCTTC	CASSAGLADEQFF
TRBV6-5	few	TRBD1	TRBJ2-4	TGTGCCAGCAGTTACTCGGACAGGCTAGCCAAAAACATTCAGTACTTC	CASSYSDRLAKNIQYF
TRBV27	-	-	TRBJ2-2	TGTGCCAGCAGTTTATTGTTCAGCACCGGGGAGCTGTTTTTT	CASSLLFSTGELFF
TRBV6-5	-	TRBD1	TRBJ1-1	TGTGCCAGCAGAAGACAGGGGAGGGAGAACACTGAAGCTTTCTTT	CASRRQGRENTEAFF
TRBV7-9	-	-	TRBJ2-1	TGTGCCAGCAGCCCAGCATGGGCGGCTGAGCAGTTCTTC	CASSPAWAAEQFF
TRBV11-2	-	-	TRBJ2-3	TGTGCCAGCAGCTTAGTCTTTGGGGGCACAGATACGCAGTATTTT	CASSLVFGGTDTQYF
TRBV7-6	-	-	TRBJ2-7	TGTGCCAGCAGCTTGACGGACAGTCTCTACGAGCAGTACTTC	CASSLTDSLYEQYF
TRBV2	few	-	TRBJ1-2	TGTGCCAGCAGTGTTAGATGGGTAGTAGATGGCTACACCTTC	CASSVRWVVDGYTF
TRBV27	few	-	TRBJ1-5	TGTGCCAGCAGTCATGGGGTGAAACAGCCCCAGCATTTT	CASSHGVKQPQHF
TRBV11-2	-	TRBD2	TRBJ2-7	TGTGCCAGCAGCCAATTACTAGCGGTCAGCTCCTACGAGCAGTACTTC	CASSQLLAVSSYEQYF
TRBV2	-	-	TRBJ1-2	TGTGCCAGCAGTGACAACCCACTCCCTTACTATGGCTACACCTTC	CASSDNPLPYYGYTF
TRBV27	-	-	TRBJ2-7	TGTGCCAGCAGCGCAAACACTGCCTACGAGCAGTACTTC	CASSANTAYEQYF
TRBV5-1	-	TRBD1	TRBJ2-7	TGCGCCAGCAGCCCCCGGGACAGGGACTACGAGCAGTACTTC	CASSPRDRDYEQYF
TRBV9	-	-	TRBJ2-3	TGTGCCAGCAGCGTAGCTACTCTTTCCACAGATACGCAGTATTTT	CASSVATLSTDTQYF
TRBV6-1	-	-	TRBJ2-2	TGTGCCAGCAGTGAATTAGCAGGGGGAGGCGGGGAGCTGTTTTTT	CASSELAGGGGELFF
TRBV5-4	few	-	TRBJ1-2	TGTGCCAGCAGCATTAAAGAGGCTCCCAGGGGCTACACCTTC	CASSIKEAPRGYTF
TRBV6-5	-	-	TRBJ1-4	TGTGCCAGCAGTAATCGGGGGTGGGAAAAACTGTTTTTT	CASSNRGWEKLFF
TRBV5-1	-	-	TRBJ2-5	TGCGCCAGCAGCAACAGACCGGGAGCCCAAGAGACCCAGTACTTC	CASSNRPGAQETQYF
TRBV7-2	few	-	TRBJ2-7	TGTGCCAGCAGCTTAGCCAGACACAGCACCGAGCAGTACTTC	CASSLARHSTEQYF
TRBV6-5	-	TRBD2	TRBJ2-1	TGTGCCAGCAGTTACTCTCGGACTAGCGGCAATGAGCAGTTCTTC	CASSYSRTSGNEQFF
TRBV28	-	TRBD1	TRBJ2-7	TGTGCCAGCAGTACACCCGGGACAGCCTCGTACTACGAGCAGTACTTC	CASSTPGTASYYEQYF
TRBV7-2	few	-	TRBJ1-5	TGTGCCAGCAGCGGGAGCAACAATAATCAGCCCCAGCATTTT	CASSGSNNNQPQHF
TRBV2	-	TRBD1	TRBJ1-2	TGTGCCAGCAGTAATACCCCACAGGGGCTCTCTAACTATGGCTACACCTTC	CASSNTPQGLSNYGYTF
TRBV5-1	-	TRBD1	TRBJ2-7	TGCGCCAGCAGCCAAGGAACTACGACCGGGACAGGGGGGCTCGAGCAGTACTTC	CASSQGTTTGTGGLEQYF
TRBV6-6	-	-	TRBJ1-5	TGTGCCAGCAGTTACTCGAGAAATAGCAATCAGCCCCAGCATTTT	CASSYSRNSNQPQHF